This T cell receptor (beta chain) was recorded in a study of blood T cells in healthy people across ages. The CDR3 has 15 residues. V was clipped by 0 bases and J by 2 bases, with 10 bases between them. Germline loops: CDR1 MNHEY, CDR2 SVGAGI. A second PCR of 7 to 11 cycles used a sample-barcoded 5' primer and a J-beta primer mix. TCRdb redid the calling of the 5' RACE reads with MiXCR, one entry per CDR3 protein. The table shows 760,000 or so distinct CDR3 sequences, with 25% occurring only once. Each sample yielded at least 5 micrograms of PBMC total RNA. Study results and caveats: From one million sequenced T cells, diversity estimates were lower bounds.

In this sample, this clonotype turned up a few times. As yet, its antigen is unknown. The data were also submitted as part of a second study, on T cells of mothers and their children. From that study: In the second PCR, M1S primer introduced barcodes and 2-4 random bases. The effect of thymic selection on TCR recombination output is similar between related and unrelated pairs.

Sequenced: blood. The chain employs TRBV6-5 and TRBJ1-2; no clear D. The receptor was derived from a boy between 5 and 17 years old in good health. In DNA, the CDR3 is TGTGCCAGCAGTTACTCAGCCAGCGACAACTATGGCTACACCTTC. It yields the protein CASSYSASDNYGYTF.